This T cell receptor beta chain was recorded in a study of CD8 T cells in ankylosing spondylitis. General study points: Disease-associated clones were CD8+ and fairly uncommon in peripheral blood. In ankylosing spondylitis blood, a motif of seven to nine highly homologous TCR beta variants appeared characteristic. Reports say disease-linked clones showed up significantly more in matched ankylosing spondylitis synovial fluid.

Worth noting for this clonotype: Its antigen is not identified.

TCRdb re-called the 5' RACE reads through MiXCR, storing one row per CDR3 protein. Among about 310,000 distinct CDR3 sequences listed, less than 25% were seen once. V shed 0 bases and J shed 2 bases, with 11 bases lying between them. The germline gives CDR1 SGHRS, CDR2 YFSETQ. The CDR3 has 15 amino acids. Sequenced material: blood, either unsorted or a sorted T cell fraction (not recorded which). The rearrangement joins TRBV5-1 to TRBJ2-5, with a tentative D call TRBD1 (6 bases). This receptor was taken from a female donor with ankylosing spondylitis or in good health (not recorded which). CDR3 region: CASSLVPGQQETQYF. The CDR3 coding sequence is TGCGCCAGCAGCTTGGTACCGGGACAACAAGAGACCCAGTACTTC.